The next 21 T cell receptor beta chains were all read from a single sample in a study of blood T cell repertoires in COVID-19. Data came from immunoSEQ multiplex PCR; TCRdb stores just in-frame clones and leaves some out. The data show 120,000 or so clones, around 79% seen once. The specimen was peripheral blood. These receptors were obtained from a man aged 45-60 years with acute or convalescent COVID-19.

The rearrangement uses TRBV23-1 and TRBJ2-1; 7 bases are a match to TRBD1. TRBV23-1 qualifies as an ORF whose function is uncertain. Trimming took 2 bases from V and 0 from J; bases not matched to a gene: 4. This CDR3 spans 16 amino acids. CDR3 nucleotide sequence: TGCGCCAGCAGTCAAAAACGGGACAGCTCCTACAATGAGCAGTTCTTC. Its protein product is CASSQKRDSSYNEQFF.

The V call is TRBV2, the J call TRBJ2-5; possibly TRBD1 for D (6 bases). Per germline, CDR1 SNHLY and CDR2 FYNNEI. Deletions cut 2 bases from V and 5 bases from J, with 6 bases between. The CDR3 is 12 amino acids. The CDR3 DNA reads TGTGCCAGCAGTGAAAGGGGGGAGACCCAGTACTTC. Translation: CASSERGETQYF.

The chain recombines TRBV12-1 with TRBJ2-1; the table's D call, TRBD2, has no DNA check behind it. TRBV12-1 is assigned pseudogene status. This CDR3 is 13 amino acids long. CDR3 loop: CASSSGVSNEQFF. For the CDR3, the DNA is TGTGCCAGCAGCTCGGGAGTCAGCAATGAGCAGTTCTTC.

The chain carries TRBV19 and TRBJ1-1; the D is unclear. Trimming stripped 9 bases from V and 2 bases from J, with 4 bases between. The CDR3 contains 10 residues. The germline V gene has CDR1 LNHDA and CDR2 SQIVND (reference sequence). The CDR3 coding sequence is TGTGCCAGCAGAAACACTGAAGCTTTCTTT. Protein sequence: CASRNTEAFF.

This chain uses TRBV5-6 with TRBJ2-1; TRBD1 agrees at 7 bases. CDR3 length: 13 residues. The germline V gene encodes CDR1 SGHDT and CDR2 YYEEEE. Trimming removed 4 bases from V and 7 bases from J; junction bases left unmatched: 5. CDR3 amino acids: CASSPPGGNEQFF. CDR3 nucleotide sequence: TGTGCCAGCAGCCCCCCAGGGGGTAATGAGCAGTTCTTC.

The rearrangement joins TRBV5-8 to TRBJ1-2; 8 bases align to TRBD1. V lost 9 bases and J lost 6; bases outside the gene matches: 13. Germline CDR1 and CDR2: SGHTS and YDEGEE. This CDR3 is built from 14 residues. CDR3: CATNGGQASDGYTF. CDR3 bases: TGTGCCACCAATGGGGGACAGGCATCGGATGGCTACACCTTC.

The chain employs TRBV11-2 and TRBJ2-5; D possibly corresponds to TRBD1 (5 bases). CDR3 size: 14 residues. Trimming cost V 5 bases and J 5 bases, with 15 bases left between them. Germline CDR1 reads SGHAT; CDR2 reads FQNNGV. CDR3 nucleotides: TGTGCCAGCAGCGCAGGCAGGGTGGGGGAGACCCAGTACTTC. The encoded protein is CASSAGRVGETQYF. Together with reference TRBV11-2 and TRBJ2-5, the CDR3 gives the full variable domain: EAGVAQSPRYKIIEKRQSVAFWCNPISGHATLYWYQQILGQGPKLLIQFQNNGVVDDSQLPKDRFSAERLKGVDSTLKIQPAKLEDSAVYLCASSAGRVGETQYFGPGTRLLVL.

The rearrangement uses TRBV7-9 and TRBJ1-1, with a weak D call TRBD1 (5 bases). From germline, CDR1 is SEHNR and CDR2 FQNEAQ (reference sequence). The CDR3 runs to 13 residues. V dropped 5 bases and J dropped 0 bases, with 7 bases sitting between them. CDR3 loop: CASSLQVNTEAFF. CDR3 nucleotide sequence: TGTGCCAGCAGCCTACAGGTGAACACTGAAGCTTTCTTT.

The CDR3 DNA reads as TGCAGCGGCCAGGGGAGCGGAAACACCATATATTTT. As protein: CSGQGSGNTIYF. V and J are TRBV29-1 and TRBJ1-3; D might be TRBD1 (6 bases). CDR3 length: 12 residues. Germline V gene sequence: CDR1 SQVTM, CDR2 ANQGSEA. V lost 7 bases to trimming and J lost 4 bases, with 11 bases between them. The full variable domain, rest sourced from reference TRBV29-1 and TRBJ1-3, is SAVISQKPSRDICQRGTSLTIQCQVDSQVTMMFWYRQQPGQSLTLIATANQGSEATYESGFVIDKFPISRPNLTFSTLTVSNMSPEDSSIYLCSGQGSGNTIYFGEGSWLTVV.

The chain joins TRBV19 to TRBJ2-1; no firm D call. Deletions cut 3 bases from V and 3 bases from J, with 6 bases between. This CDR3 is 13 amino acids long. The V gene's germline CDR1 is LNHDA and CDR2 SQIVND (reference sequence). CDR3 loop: CASSIASYNEQFF. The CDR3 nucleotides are TGTGCCAGTAGTATCGCCAGCTACAATGAGCAGTTCTTC.

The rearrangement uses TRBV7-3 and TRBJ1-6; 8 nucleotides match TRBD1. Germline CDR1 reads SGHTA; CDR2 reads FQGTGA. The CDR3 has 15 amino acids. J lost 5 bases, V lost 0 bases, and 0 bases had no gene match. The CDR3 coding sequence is TGTGCCAGCAGCTTAACGGGACAGGATAATTCACCCCTCCACTTT. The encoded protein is CASSLTGQDNSPLHF.

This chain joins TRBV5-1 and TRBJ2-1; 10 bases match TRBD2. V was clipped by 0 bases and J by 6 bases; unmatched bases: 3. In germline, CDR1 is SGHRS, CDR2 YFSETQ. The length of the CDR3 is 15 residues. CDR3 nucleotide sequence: TGCGCCAGCAGCTTGGCGGTAGCGGGAGGCAATGAGCAGTTCTTC. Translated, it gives CASSLAVAGGNEQFF.

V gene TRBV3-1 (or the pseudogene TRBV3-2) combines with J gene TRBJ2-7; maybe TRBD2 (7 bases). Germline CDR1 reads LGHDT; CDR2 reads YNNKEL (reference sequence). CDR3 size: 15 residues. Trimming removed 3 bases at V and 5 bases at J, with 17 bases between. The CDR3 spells CASSHERGRVHEQYF. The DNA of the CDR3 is TGTGCCAGCAGCCACGAAAGGGGGAGGGTGCACGAGCAGTACTTC.

CDR3 amino acids: CASSQGTANQPQHF. The CDR3 DNA is TGTGCCAGCAGCCAAGGGACAGCTAATCAGCCCCAGCATTTT. The chain is built from TRBV3-1 (or the pseudogene TRBV3-2) and TRBJ1-5; D might be TRBD1 (6 bases). The CDR3 consists of 14 residues. Trimming pared 1 base from V and 4 bases from J, leaving 8 bases between. The germline V gene has CDR1 LGHDT and CDR2 YNNKEL (reference sequence).

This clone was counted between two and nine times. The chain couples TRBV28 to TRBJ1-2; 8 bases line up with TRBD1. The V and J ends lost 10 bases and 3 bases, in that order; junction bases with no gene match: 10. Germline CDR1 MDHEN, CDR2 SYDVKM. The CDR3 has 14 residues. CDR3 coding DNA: TGTGCCACGAGATCAGGGGGCGCAGACTATGGCTACACCTTC. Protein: CATRSGGADYGYTF.

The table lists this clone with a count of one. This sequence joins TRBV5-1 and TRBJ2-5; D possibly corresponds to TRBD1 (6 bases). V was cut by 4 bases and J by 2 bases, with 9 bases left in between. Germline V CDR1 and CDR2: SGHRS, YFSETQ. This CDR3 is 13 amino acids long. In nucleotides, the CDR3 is TGCGCCAGCAGCCAGGGGCGGCAAGAGACCCAGTACTTC. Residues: CASSQGRQETQYF.

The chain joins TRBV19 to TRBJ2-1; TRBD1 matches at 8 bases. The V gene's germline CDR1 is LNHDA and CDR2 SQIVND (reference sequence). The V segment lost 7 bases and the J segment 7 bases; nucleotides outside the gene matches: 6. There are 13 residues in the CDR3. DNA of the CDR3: TGTGCCAGTACCCGGGACAGGCCGAATGAGCAGTTCTTC. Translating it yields CASTRDRPNEQFF. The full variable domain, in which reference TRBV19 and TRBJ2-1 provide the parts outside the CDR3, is DGGITQSPKYLFRKEGQNVTLSCEQNLNHDAMYWYRQDPGQGLRLIYYSQIVNDFQKGDIAEGYSVSREKKESFPLTVTSAQKNPTAFYLCASTRDRPNEQFFGPGTRLTVL.

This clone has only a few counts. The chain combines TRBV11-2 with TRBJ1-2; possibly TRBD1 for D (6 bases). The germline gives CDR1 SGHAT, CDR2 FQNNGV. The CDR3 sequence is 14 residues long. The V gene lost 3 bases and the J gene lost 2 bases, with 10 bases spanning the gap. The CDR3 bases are TGTGCCAGCAGCTTGGGAACAGGGAACTATGGCTACACCTTC. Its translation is CASSLGTGNYGYTF.

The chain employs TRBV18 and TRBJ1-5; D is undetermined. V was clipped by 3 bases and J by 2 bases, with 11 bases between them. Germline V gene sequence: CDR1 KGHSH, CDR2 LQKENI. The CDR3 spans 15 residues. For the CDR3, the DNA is TGTGCCAGCTCACCGCTTGTCGAGCGCAATCAGCCCCAGCATTTT. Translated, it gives CASSPLVERNQPQHF.

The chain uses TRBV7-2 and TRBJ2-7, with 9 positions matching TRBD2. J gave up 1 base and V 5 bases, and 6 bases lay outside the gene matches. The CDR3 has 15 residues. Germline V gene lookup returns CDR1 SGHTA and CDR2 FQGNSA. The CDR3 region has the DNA TGTGCCAGCAGCCCCGGAGCGGGAGGATCCTACGAGCAGTACTTC. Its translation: CASSPGAGGSYEQYF.

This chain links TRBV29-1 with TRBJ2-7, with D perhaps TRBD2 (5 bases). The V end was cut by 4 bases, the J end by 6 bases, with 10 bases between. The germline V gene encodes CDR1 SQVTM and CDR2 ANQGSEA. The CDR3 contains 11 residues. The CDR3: CSVATRSEQYF. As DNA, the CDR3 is TGCAGCGTTGCCACTAGAAGCGAGCAGTACTTC.